The clone carrying this T cell receptor beta chain was detected a few times. Its antigen is not identified. Next came a second PCR, run for roughly 6 to 11 cycles, which used a sample-barcoded 5' primer along with a J-beta primer mix. TCRdb independently ran MiXCR on the 5' RACE reads; one entry per CDR3 protein. The sample gives 540,000 or so distinct CDR3 sequences, 25% to 30% of which show up once; approximately 17% is in the top ten. The record originates from a study of blood T cells in healthy people across ages. Study outcomes and limitations: TCR beta diversity, measured per million T cells, fell in a roughly linear way with age. Among long-lived donors, naive CD4+ cells were more numerous and diversity higher than in aged donors.

Each donor's blood draw was approximately 10 milliliters of peripheral blood. V was trimmed by 1 base and J by 1 base, leaving 7 bases between them. Germline V gives CDR1 SQVTM, CDR2 ANQGSEA. The CDR3 sequence is 13 residues long. The chain has TRBV29-1 and TRBJ1-1, with no clear D. The receptor was derived from a woman aged 70-85 years in good health. Specimen: blood. The CDR3 coding sequence is TGCAGCGTTGAAGCAGCCAGGAACACTGAAGCTTTCTTT. Protein: CSVEAARNTEAFF.